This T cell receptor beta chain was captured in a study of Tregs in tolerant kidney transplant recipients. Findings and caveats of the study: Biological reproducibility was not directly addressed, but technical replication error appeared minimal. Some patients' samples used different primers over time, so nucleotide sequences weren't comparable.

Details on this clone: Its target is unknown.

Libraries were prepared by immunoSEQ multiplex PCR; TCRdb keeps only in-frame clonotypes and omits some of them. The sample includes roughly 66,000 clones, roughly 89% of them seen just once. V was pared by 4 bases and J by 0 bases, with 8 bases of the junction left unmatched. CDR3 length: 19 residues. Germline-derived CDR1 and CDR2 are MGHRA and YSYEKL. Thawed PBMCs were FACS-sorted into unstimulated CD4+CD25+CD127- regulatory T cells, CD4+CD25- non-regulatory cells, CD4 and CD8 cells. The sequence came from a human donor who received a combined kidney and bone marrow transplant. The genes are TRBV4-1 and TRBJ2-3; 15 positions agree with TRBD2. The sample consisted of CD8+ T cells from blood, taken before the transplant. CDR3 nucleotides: TGCGCCAGCAGCCGAAGACTCGGGACTAGCGGGGGGAGCACAGATACGCAGTATTTT. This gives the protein CASSRRLGTSGGSTDTQYF.